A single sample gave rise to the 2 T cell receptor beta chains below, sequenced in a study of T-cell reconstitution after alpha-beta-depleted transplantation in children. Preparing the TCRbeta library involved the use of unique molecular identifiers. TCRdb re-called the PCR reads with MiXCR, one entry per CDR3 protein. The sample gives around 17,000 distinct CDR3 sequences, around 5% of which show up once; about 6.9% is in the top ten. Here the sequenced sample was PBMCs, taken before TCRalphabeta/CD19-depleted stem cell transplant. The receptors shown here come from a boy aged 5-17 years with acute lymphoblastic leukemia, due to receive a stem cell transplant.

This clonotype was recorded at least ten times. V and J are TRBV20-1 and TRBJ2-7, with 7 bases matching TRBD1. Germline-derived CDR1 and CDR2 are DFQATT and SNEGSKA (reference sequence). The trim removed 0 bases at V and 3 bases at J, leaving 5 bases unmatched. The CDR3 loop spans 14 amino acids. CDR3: CSARDLGTVYEQYF. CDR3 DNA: TGCAGTGCTAGAGATCTAGGGACAGTCTACGAGCAGTACTTC.

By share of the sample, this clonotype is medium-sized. The CDR3 DNA sequence: TGTGCCAGCAGCGGACAGGGCTCTGAAGCTTTCTTT. Translating it yields CASSGQGSEAFF. This sequence joins TRBV12-3 or TRBV12-4 and TRBJ1-1, with TRBD1 identical over 8 bases. The CDR3 sequence is 12 residues long. J was trimmed by 6 bases and V by 6 bases; bases with no gene match: 3.